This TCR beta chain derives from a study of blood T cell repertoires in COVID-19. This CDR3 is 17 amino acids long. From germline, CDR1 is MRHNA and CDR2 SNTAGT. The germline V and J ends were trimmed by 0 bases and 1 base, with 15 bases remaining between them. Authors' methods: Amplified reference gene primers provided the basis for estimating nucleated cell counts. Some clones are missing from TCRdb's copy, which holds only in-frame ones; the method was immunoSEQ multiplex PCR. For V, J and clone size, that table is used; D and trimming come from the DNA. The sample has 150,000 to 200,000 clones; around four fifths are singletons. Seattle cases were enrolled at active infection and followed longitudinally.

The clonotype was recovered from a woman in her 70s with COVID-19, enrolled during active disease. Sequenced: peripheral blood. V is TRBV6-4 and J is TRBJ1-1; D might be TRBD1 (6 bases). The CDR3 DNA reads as TGTGCCAGCAGTGACTCTGGCAGGGGTAACTCGAACACTGAAGCTTTCTTT. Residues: CASSDSGRGNSNTEAFF.